The clone carrying this T cell receptor (beta chain) was counted at least ten times. Time point given: blood at routine non-recurrence follow-up after resection. The sequenced material consisted of unsorted whole RNA from tumor, nontumor lung or frozen PBMC. One entry per CDR3 protein, called by TCRdb with MiXCR from the 5' RACE reads. The table records around 110,000 distinct CDR3 sequences, 10% to 15% of them present only once. Germline CDR1 and CDR2: LNHDA and SQIVND (reference sequence). Trimming left V 0 bases short and J 0 bases short, with 9 bases between. The CDR3 is 17 amino acids. The data were obtained in a study of spatial heterogeneity in lung cancer. On the study more broadly: The authors sequenced available follow-up PBMC samples, taken a median of approximately two years after resection. Compared with alpha-chain sequences, beta-chain sequences were consistently detected in greater numbers.

This sequence was found in a male donor with early-stage non-small cell lung cancer. The chain links TRBV19 to TRBJ2-6; D gene unclear. The sequences come from PBMCs, collected at follow-up. CDR3 amino acids: CASSIDWSSSGANVLTF. In DNA, the CDR3 is TGTGCCAGTAGTATAGATTGGAGTTCCTCTGGGGCCAACGTCCTGACTTTC.